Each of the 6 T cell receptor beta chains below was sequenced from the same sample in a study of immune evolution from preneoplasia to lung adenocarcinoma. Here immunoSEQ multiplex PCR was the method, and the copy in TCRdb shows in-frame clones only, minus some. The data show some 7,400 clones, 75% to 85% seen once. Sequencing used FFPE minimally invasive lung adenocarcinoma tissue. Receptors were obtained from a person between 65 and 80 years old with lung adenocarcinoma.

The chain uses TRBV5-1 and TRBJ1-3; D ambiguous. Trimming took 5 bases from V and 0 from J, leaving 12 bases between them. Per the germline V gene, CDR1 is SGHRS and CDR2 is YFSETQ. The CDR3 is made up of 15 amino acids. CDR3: CASSPDENSGNTIYF. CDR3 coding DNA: TGCGCCAGCAGTCCGGACGAGAACTCTGGAAACACCATATATTTT.

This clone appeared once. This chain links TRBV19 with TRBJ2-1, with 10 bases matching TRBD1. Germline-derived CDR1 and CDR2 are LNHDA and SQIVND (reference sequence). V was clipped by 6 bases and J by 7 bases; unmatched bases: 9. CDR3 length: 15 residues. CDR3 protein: CASSSGTGVGNEQFF. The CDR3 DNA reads TGTGCCAGTAGCTCCGGGACAGGGGTAGGGAATGAGCAGTTCTTC.

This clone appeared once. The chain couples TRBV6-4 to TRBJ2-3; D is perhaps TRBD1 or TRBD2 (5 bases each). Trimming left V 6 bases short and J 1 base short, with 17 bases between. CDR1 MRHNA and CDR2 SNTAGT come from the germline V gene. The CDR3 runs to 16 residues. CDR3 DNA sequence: TGTGCCAGCAGCCGACTGAGAGGGGACCGCACAGATACGCAGTATTTT. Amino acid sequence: CASSRLRGDRTDTQYF.

For the CDR3, the DNA is TGTGCCAGCTCACCAGAAAAGGGACGGAAAGAGACCCAGTACTTC. It codes for CASSPEKGRKETQYF. This chain links TRBV18 with TRBJ2-5; D may be TRBD1 or TRBD2 (5 bases each). This CDR3 spans 15 amino acids. Trimming removed 2 bases from V and 3 bases from J, with 13 bases in between. CDR1 is KGHSH and CDR2 is LQKENI in the germline V gene.

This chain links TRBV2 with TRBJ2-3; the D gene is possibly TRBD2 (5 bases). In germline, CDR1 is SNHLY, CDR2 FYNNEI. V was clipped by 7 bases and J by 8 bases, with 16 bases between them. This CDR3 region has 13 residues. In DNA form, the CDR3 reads TGTGCCAGCATCCAGACAACCGCGGGTACGCAGTATTTT. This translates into CASIQTTAGTQYF.

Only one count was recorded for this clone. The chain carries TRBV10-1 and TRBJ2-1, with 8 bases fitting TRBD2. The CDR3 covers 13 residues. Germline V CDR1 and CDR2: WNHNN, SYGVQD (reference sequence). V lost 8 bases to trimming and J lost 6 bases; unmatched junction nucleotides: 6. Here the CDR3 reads CASGILAGNEQFF. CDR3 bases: TGCGCCAGCGGGATTCTAGCGGGCAATGAGCAGTTCTTC.